This is a list of T cell receptor beta chains from one sample in a study of CD8+CD57+ T cells in acquired aplastic anemia. TCRdb passed the reads through MiXCR, listing each CDR3 protein once. This sample yields around 500,000 distinct CDR3 sequences, of which approximately 32% are seen a single time; around 0.82% belongs to the top ten. Sequencing was done on a sample of sorted CD4+, CD8+, or CD8+CD57+ T cells (not recorded which) from PBMCs. The receptors were sampled from a human donor with aplastic anemia. Each CDR3 is given with its conserved first and last residue. For some rows the clone size is stated as once, few or many, or as a class when expanded; others skip it.

few	TRBV6-1	TRBJ1-2	CASSEDFGDYGYTF
-	TRBV20-1	TRBJ2-2	CSARARRFTGELFF
few	TRBV7-9	TRBJ2-2	CASVRGQVAGELFF
many	TRBV7-2	TRBJ2-5	CASSFSGTLEAQYF
-	TRBV24-1	TRBJ2-7	CATSDSERDGFYEQYF
few	TRBV7-6	TRBJ2-7	CARSLGDRGSYEQYF
many	TRBV2	TRBJ2-5	CAVTSGSTGETQYF
many	TRBV19	TRBJ2-1	CASSRTRGYNEQFF
-	TRBV19	TRBJ2-1	CASSISTGYNGQFF
few	TRBV27	TRBJ1-5	CACQNRGPQHF
-	TRBV12-3/TRBV12-4	TRBJ2-3	CASSLTFRGGASDTQYF
-	TRBV18	TRBJ2-7	CASSPPPGRTSYEQYF
-	TRBV9	TRBJ2-3	CASSVAGGSGVTDTQYF
-	TRBV28	TRBJ2-7	CASSFELFSYEQYF
-	TRBV15	TRBJ2-7	CATSRDLGKISYEQYF
few	TRBV7-8	TRBJ2-2	CASSLATGPRITGELFF
-	TRBV5-4	TRBJ1-2	CASSVGTAYGYTF
once	TRBV6-1	TRBJ1-1	CASSEAQWGRTEAFF
many	TRBV19	TRBJ1-1	CASRLGAEAFF
-	TRBV2	TRBJ1-1	CASSQGQGILNTEALF
few	TRBV9	TRBJ1-1	CASSVAGLNTEAFF
-	TRBV10-3	TRBJ2-3	CAIGAFAGTTDTQYF
many	TRBV6-1	TRBJ1-2	CASSRASYGYTF
-	TRBV2	TRBJ1-5	CASFRDSAESSNQPQHF
-	TRBV6-2/TRBV6-3	TRBJ1-2	CASTSGGSYYGYTF
-	TRBV7-9	TRBJ1-1	CASSLDAGTVTEAFF
-	TRBV5-1	TRBJ2-1	CASSSGLPSSYNEQFF
-	TRBV4-1	TRBJ1-3	CASSGYLSTVYF
-	TRBV7-8	TRBJ2-7	CARALGPNREQYF
many	TRBV20-1	TRBJ1-2	CSARGNRDYGYTF
-	TRBV18	TRBJ2-7	CASSSNGGPYEQYF
-	TRBV2	TRBJ2-7	CASKRGTYEQYF
few	TRBV5-1	TRBJ1-1	CASSLRMDEKAFF
-	TRBV9	TRBJ2-2	CASSVSPGGTSPTGELFF
-	TRBV9	TRBJ2-1	CASSARWDYNEQFF
-	TRBV20-1	TRBJ1-1	CGARGGTVITEAFF
many	TRBV19	TRBJ1-5	CASSTGADQPQHF
-	TRBV20-1	TRBJ1-2	CSASEGNGSGGCTF
many	TRBV5-1	TRBJ1-2	CASTSSFTGYYGYTF
-	TRBV7-2	TRBJ1-5	CASSDGTGWNQPQHF
many	TRBV20-1	TRBJ2-7	CSASGGVEQYF
-	TRBV27	TRBJ1-6	CASSLIRGQGINSPLHF
few	TRBV20-1	TRBJ1-6	CSARESGAYNSPLHF
many	TRBV11-3	TRBJ2-7	CASSLEGRDVDEQYF
-	TRBV19	TRBJ2-7	CASSILGQGLEQYF
many	TRBV29-1	TRBJ1-1	CSVESSMNTEAFF
-	TRBV6-4	TRBJ2-7	CASGDRTSGTSSYEQYF
many	TRBV19	TRBJ1-1	CASSIVGRGAFF
many	TRBV10-2	TRBJ1-3	CASSWDLSSGNTIYF
-	TRBV7-3	TRBJ2-1	CASNPRGPGHYNEQFF
few	TRBV20-1	TRBJ2-3	CSARLAGGARSTDTQYF
-	TRBV12-3/TRBV12-4	TRBJ2-7	CASSWAGGQYEQYF
-	TRBV13	TRBJ1-1	CASSPTTGGPEAFF
many	TRBV19	TRBJ1-1	CASSISTENTEAFF
-	TRBV20-1	TRBJ1-2	CSADTNYGYTF